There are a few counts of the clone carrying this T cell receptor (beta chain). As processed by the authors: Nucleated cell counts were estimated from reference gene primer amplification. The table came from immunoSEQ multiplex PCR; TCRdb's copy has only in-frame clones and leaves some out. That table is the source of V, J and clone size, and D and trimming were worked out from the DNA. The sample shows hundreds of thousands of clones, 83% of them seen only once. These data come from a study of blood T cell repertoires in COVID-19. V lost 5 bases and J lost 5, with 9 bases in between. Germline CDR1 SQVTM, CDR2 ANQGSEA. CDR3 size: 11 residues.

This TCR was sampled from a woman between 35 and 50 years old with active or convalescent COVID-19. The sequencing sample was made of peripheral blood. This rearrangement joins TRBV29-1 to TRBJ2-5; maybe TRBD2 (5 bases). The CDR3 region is CSVRRGETQYF. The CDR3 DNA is TGCAGCGTTAGGAGAGGGGAGACCCAGTACTTC.